This TCR beta chain was profiled in a study of cytomegalovirus exposure and HLA in healthy donors. Comment on this clone: As yet, its antigen is unknown.

Study-level findings and limits: Trimming of TCR beta V- and J-genes showed a link, identified in a later analysis, to a missense DCLRE1C variant.

The PCR ran on 60 Vbeta and 13 Jbeta primers. The assay was immunoSEQ multiplex PCR, and TCRdb's table has in-frame clones only and misses some. The sample is made up of around 80,000 clones, and the top ten hold under 6.5% of it. The germline V gene has CDR1 SGHDT and CDR2 YYEEEE. V gave up 4 bases and J gave up 7 bases, with 15 bases separating them. The CDR3 contains 14 residues. V gene TRBV5-6 combines with J gene TRBJ2-4; D is possibly TRBD1 (6 bases). The sequence was obtained from a man aged 35 to 55 in good health and CMV-seronegative. Sequenced sample: PBMCs. This CDR3 is CASSRSTGLNIQYF. DNA for the CDR3: TGTGCCAGCAGCCGTTCTACAGGGTTGAACATTCAGTACTTC.